The 12 T cell receptor beta chains below come from one sample, sequenced in a study of T cell repertoires in cytomegalovirus infection. Each CDR3 protein is one row after TCRdb ran MiXCR on the reads. The data contain around 100,000 distinct CDR3 sequences, 42% of them singletons. These receptors' antigens are unknown. The specimen comprised CD8+ T cells from cultured PBMCs, sampled from culture after CMV antigen stimulation. All receptors derive from a human donor in good health (CMV status not recorded). Some clones in this sample may be carry-over from other donors' samples.

V and J are TRBV27 and TRBJ1-5; 8 bases map to TRBD1. Germline V gene data show CDR1 as MNHEY and CDR2 as SMNVEV (reference sequence). The CDR3 sequence is 18 residues long. The V and J ends lost 6 bases and 0 bases, in that order; junction bases with no gene match: 13. The CDR3 spells CASRRTGLDPYSNQPQHF. The DNA of the CDR3 is TGTGCCAGCAGGAGGACAGGGTTGGACCCTTATAGCAATCAGCCCCAGCATTTT.

This clonotype was detected only once. The chain carries TRBV20-1 and TRBJ2-1, with a possible D match to TRBD2 (7 bases). This CDR3 contains 15 residues. The V gene lost 5 bases and the J gene lost 0 bases, with 14 bases spanning the gap. Germline CDR1 is DFQATT and CDR2 is SNEGSKA (reference sequence). CDR3 DNA sequence: TGCAGTGCTGGGAGGGGGGGGAGCTCCTACAATGAGCAGTTCTTC. This gives the protein CSAGRGGSSYNEQFF.

The rearrangement uses TRBV6-6 and TRBJ1-1, with D perhaps matching TRBD1 (5 bases). The CDR3 sequence is 14 residues long. Germline V gene lookup returns CDR1 MNHNY and CDR2 SVGAGI (reference sequence). Trimming took off 2 bases at V and 10 bases at J, with 17 bases between the two ends. CDR3 nucleotides: TGTGCCAGCAGTTACGGGGGATCCCAGTTCGGAGCTTTCTTT. Protein sequence: CASSYGGSQFGAFF.

This chain joins TRBV27 and TRBJ2-7; TRBD1 matches 9 bases. Germline V gene data show CDR1 as MNHEY and CDR2 as SMNVEV (reference sequence). Germline trimming cut 3 bases from V and 5 bases from J; bases unmatched to any gene: 5. This CDR3 comprises 14 residues. The CDR3 protein is CASSLNRGLHEQYF. In DNA form, the CDR3 reads TGTGCCAGCAGTTTGAACAGGGGGCTCCACGAGCAGTACTTC.

The chain is built from TRBV7-4 and TRBJ2-1, with 10 bases fitting TRBD2. The CDR3 length is 15 residues. Germline trimming cut 5 bases from V and 5 bases from J; bases unmatched to any gene: 6. In germline, CDR1 is SGHVT, CDR2 SQSDAQ. CDR3: CASSGPSGGDNEQFF. CDR3 sequence (DNA): TGTGCCAGCAGCGGTCCTAGCGGGGGAGACAATGAGCAGTTCTTC.

The CDR3 sequence is CASSSNEQFF. As DNA, the CDR3 is TGTGCCAGCAGCAGCAATGAGCAGTTCTTC. The J gene is TRBJ2-1, the V gene TRBV28, with D uncertain. CDR1 is MDHEN, CDR2 SYDVKM, per germline. The V end was cut by 6 bases, the J end by 6 bases, with 3 bases between. CDR3 size: 10 residues.

This clonotype has a single count. The rearrangement links TRBV6-6 to TRBJ2-5; no clear D gene. The germline V and J ends were trimmed by 6 bases and 5 bases, with 13 bases remaining between them. CDR1 and CDR2 (germline): MNHNY, SVGAGI (reference sequence). This CDR3 has 13 amino acids. The CDR3 DNA reads as TGTGCCAGCAGCGTGGTATCGCCGGAGACCCAGTACTTC. This translates into CASSVVSPETQYF.

This chain links TRBV6-8 with TRBJ1-3; D might be TRBD1 (5 bases). The length of the CDR3 is 14 residues. The germline CDR1 and CDR2 sequences are MNHGY and SAAAGT. V lost 5 bases to trimming and J lost 0 bases, with 8 bases between them. CDR3 amino acids: CASSVQGSGNTIYF. The CDR3 bases are TGTGCCAGCAGTGTCCAGGGCTCTGGAAACACCATATATTTT.

The chain combines TRBV28 with TRBJ2-1; the match to TRBD2 covers 12 bases. V lost 5 bases and J lost 4; bases outside the gene matches: 9. CDR1 and CDR2 from the germline V gene are MDHEN and SYDVKM. The CDR3 sequence is 17 residues long. CDR3 DNA: TGTGCCAGCAGTCTACGACTAGCGGGGGCCTTATACAATGAGCAGTTCTTC. This gives the protein CASSLRLAGALYNEQFF. Using reference TRBV28 and TRBJ2-1 for the parts outside the CDR3, the full variable domain is DVKVTQSSRYLVKRTGEKVFLECVQDMDHENMFWYRQDPGLGLRLIYFSYDVKMKEKGDIPEGYSVSREKKERFSLILESASTNQTSMYLCASSLRLAGALYNEQFFGPGTRLTVL.

This chain uses TRBV4-1 with TRBJ2-7; D remains ambiguous. There are 14 residues in the CDR3. V was shortened by 3 bases and J by 3 bases, with 12 bases between the two germline ends. Germline V gene sequence: CDR1 MGHRA, CDR2 YSYEKL. The CDR3 here is CASSQELVNYEQYF. In nucleotides, the CDR3 is TGCGCCAGCAGCCAGGAACTGGTAAACTACGAGCAGTACTTC.

This rearrangement joins TRBV27 to TRBJ2-7, with a possible D match to TRBD1 (6 bases). The CDR3 length is 15 residues. The germline V gene has CDR1 MNHEY and CDR2 SMNVEV (reference sequence). The V end was cut by 5 bases, the J end by 0 bases, with 14 bases between. The CDR3 DNA sequence: TGTGCCAGCAGTCCCCTGGACAGCTTCTCCTACGAGCAGTACTTC. It yields the protein CASSPLDSFSYEQYF.

The rearrangement joins TRBV6-6 to TRBJ2-7, with D perhaps TRBD2 (6 bases). This CDR3 has 13 amino acids. V was trimmed by 6 bases and J by 2 bases, leaving 11 bases between them. CDR1 and CDR2 (germline): MNHNY, SVGAGI (reference sequence). In DNA form, the CDR3 reads TGTGCCAGCAGAATGGGGGGACCCTACGAGCAGTACTTC. Amino acids: CASRMGGPYEQYF.